Listed here are 22 T cell receptor beta chains from one sample, sequenced in a study of shared T cell receptors in the human thymus. TCRdb's table, derived via immunoSEQ multiplex PCR, lists solely in-frame clones and lacks some. This sample yields 650,000 to 950,000 clones, of which 70% to 90% are seen a single time; under 0.012% belongs to the top ten. These data also featured in a second study, about human thymus T cells.

Sequenced sample: thymocytes. Receptors were obtained from a girl under three years old with a congenital heart defect.

The chain links TRBV19 to TRBJ2-5, with D perhaps matching TRBD1 (6 bases). This CDR3 has 15 amino acids. Germline CDR1 and CDR2: LNHDA and SQIVND (reference sequence). The V end lost 3 bases, the J end lost 6 bases, and 17 bases lay between the germline ends. The CDR3 loop is CASSIASKQGKTQYF. CDR3 DNA sequence: TGTGCCAGTAGTATCGCGAGTAAACAGGGCAAGACCCAGTACTTC.

The genes are TRBV9 and TRBJ1-2; D not certain. CDR3 length equals 14 residues. The V gene's germline CDR1 is SGDLS and CDR2 YYNGEE. Trimming took 0 bases from V and 2 from J, leaving 8 bases between them. CDR3 loop: CASSVDHRNYGYTF. CDR3 DNA sequence: TGTGCCAGCAGCGTAGATCACAGAAACTATGGCTACACCTTC.

The chain is built from TRBV30 and TRBJ2-1; the match to TRBD2 covers 11 bases. Germline lookup yields CDR1 GTSNPN and CDR2 SVGIG (reference sequence). This CDR3 spans 17 amino acids. The V and J ends lost 4 bases and 3 bases, in that order; junction bases with no gene match: 11. DNA of the CDR3: TGTGCCTGGAACAATAGCGGGGGGGCGGGGGTCTACAATGAGCAGTTCTTC. Amino acids: CAWNNSGGAGVYNEQFF.

The chain recombines TRBV13 with TRBJ2-1; D not resolved. The CDR3 length is 11 residues. CDR1 PRHDT and CDR2 FYEKMQ come from the germline V gene (reference sequence). Trimming removed 6 bases at V and 7 bases at J, with 7 bases between. CDR3 sequence reads: CASSLLNEQFF. CDR3 sequence (DNA): TGTGCCAGCAGTCTATTGAATGAGCAGTTCTTC.

The V call is TRBV5-1, the J call TRBJ1-1, with 8 bases matching TRBD1. From germline, CDR1 is SGHRS and CDR2 YFSETQ. The CDR3 extends over 17 amino acids. V was clipped by 2 bases and J by 4 bases; unmatched bases: 13. In DNA, the CDR3 is TGCGCCAGCAGCTTAAGGGGACAGGCGTCGGTTAGCACTGAAGCTTTCTTT. This encodes CASSLRGQASVSTEAFF.

The chain uses TRBV25-1 and TRBJ1-3; D not certain. The germline V and J ends were trimmed by 0 bases and 0 bases, with 9 bases remaining between them. This CDR3 has 16 amino acids. Germline CDR1 is MGHDK and CDR2 is SYGVNS. The CDR3, as DNA: TGTGCCAGCAGTGAATACACGGGGAGCTCTGGAAACACCATATATTTT. Its protein is CASSEYTGSSGNTIYF.

The chain couples TRBV15 to TRBJ2-5; possibly TRBD1 for D (6 bases). The CDR3 runs to 15 residues. Germline V gene sequence: CDR1 LNHNV, CDR2 YYDKDF (reference sequence). Trimming stripped 5 bases from V and 3 bases from J, with 16 bases between. The CDR3 bases are TGTGCCACCAGCCCTCTCTCAGGGGTCGAAGAGACCCAGTACTTC. Translated: CATSPLSGVEETQYF.

This sequence joins TRBV6-7 and TRBJ1-4; D perhaps matches TRBD1 (5 bases). TRBV6-7 is known as an ORF, though its function is uncertain. Trimming took 0 bases from V and 4 from J, leaving 15 bases between them. The CDR3 contains 17 residues. The CDR3 region has the DNA TGTGCCAGCAGTTACTCGAAAAGGGGTACACTTAATGAAAAACTGTTTTTT. Translation gives CASSYSKRGTLNEKLFF.

The chain is built from TRBV13 and TRBJ2-3; perhaps TRBD1 as D (6 bases). Trimming stripped 4 bases from V and 0 bases from J, with 11 bases between. This CDR3 is 15 amino acids long. Germline CDR1 and CDR2: PRHDT and FYEKMQ (reference sequence). The CDR3 bases are TGTGCCAGCAGCTGGAAGGGGGAAAGCACAGATACGCAGTATTTT. Amino acid sequence: CASSWKGESTDTQYF.

This sequence joins TRBV5-4 and TRBJ2-4, with D tentatively TRBD1 (6 bases). V was cut by 5 bases and J by 1 base, with 16 bases left in between. Germline V gene data show CDR1 as SGHNT and CDR2 as YYREEE (reference sequence). This CDR3 comprises 16 residues. This CDR3 reads CASSYLTGKAKNIQYF. CDR3 nucleotides: TGTGCCAGCAGTTATCTAACAGGGAAGGCCAAAAACATTCAGTACTTC.

The chain joins TRBV5-5 to TRBJ2-7; 10 bases are a match to TRBD1. Unmatched junction bases numbered 15, after V lost 4 bases and J lost 5 bases. CDR3 size: 17 residues. Germline-derived CDR1 and CDR2 are SGHKS and YYEKEE (reference sequence). The CDR3: CASSRPYLTGGMDEQYF. The DNA for the CDR3 is TGTGCCAGCAGCAGGCCGTACTTGACAGGGGGCATGGACGAGCAGTACTTC.

The chain couples TRBV25-1 to TRBJ1-1, with D unclear. Trimming took 6 bases from V and 7 from J, leaving 15 bases between them. CDR1 MGHDK and CDR2 SYGVNS come from the germline V gene. This CDR3 spans 13 amino acids. The CDR3 region is CASSQWPHNEAFF. The DNA of the CDR3 is TGTGCCAGCAGCCAGTGGCCCCATAATGAAGCTTTCTTT.

CDR3 amino acids: CASSDYRRGGNTIYF. For the CDR3, the DNA is TGTGCCAGCAGTGATTACCGGCGGGGAGGAAACACCATATATTTT. The chain uses TRBV2 and TRBJ1-3; D not resolved. CDR1 and CDR2 (germline): SNHLY, FYNNEI. The length of the CDR3 is 15 residues. Between the trimmed V and J ends, which lost 3 bases and 4 bases, there was a span of 13 bases.

This chain links TRBV4-3 with TRBJ2-7; 8 bases are a match to TRBD1. Germline CDR1 is LGHNA and CDR2 is YSLEER. The CDR3 consists of 18 residues. The V gene end was trimmed by 1 base and the J gene end by 2 bases; junction bases not matched to a gene: 13. The CDR3 nucleotides are TGCGCCAGCAGCCAAGTAGGGTTGGGACAGGTGGGACCCTACGAGCAGTACTTC. It yields the protein CASSQVGLGQVGPYEQYF.

The rearrangement links TRBV7-2 to TRBJ1-2; D uncertain. Germline loops: CDR1 SGHTA, CDR2 FQGNSA. CDR3 length: 16 amino acids. The V and J ends lost 3 bases and 0 bases respectively, with 14 bases between them. CDR3 nucleotides: TGTGCCAGCAGCTTCCCCCCCCCAGTAACTAACTATGGCTACACCTTC. Encoded protein: CASSFPPPVTNYGYTF.

The rearrangement uses TRBV29-1 and TRBJ1-2, with no clear D. Deletions cut 7 bases from V and 1 base from J, with 7 bases between. Germline-derived CDR1 and CDR2 are SQVTM and ANQGSEA. CDR3 length: 11 residues. CDR3 sequence reads: CSAAGNYGYTF. The DNA for the CDR3 is TGCAGCGCCGCCGGTAACTATGGCTACACCTTC. Using reference TRBV29-1 and TRBJ1-2 for the parts outside the CDR3, the full variable domain is SAVISQKPSRDICQRGTSLTIQCQVDSQVTMMFWYRQQPGQSLTLIATANQGSEATYESGFVIDKFPISRPNLTFSTLTVSNMSPEDSSIYLCSAAGNYGYTFGSGTRLTVV.

This chain links TRBV9 with TRBJ2-7; D is uncertain. Germline assignment: CDR1 SGDLS and CDR2 YYNGEE. The CDR3 is 14 residues long. Trimming shortened V by 4 bases and J by 5 bases, and 16 bases separated the two germline ends. The CDR3 bases are TGTGCCAGCAGCCCTCAGCTCCGGGTAGACGAGCAGTACTTC. As protein: CASSPQLRVDEQYF.

The DNA of the CDR3 is TGTGCCAGCAGCCAAGCGAACAAGTCGTCCTATTGTAAAGGGGCGGCTGGAAACACCATATATTTT. Amino acid sequence: CASSQANKSSYCKGAAGNTIYF. The genes are TRBV14 and TRBJ1-3; maybe TRBD1 (5 bases). This CDR3 has 22 amino acids. Trimming shortened V by 1 base and J by 2 bases, and 30 bases separated the two germline ends. Germline V gene lookup returns CDR1 SGHDN and CDR2 FVKESK.

V and J are TRBV4-1 and TRBJ1-1; D gene ambiguous. The CDR3 is made up of 16 amino acids. V gave up 0 bases and J gave up 3 bases, with 14 bases separating them. Germline loops: CDR1 MGHRA, CDR2 YSYEKL. CDR3 sequence (DNA): TGCGCCAGCAGCCAAGATATGTGGGCCCCGCACACTGAAGCTTTCTTT. Translating it yields CASSQDMWAPHTEAFF.

V usage is TRBV5-1 and J usage is TRBJ2-5; D not certain. The CDR3 spans 14 residues. Germline V gene sequence: CDR1 SGHRS, CDR2 YFSETQ. Trimming removed 0 bases at V and 2 bases at J, with 8 bases between. This chain's CDR3 is CASSLDFRQETQYF. The CDR3 DNA sequence: TGCGCCAGCAGCTTGGATTTCCGGCAAGAGACCCAGTACTTC.

The rearrangement uses TRBV6-1 and TRBJ1-2, with D perhaps TRBD1 (5 bases). Germline-derived CDR1 and CDR2 are MNHNS and SASEGT. CDR3 length: 15 residues. V was cut by 10 bases and J by 0 bases, with 18 bases left in between. Here the CDR3 reads CATTPAGGANYGYTF. Written as DNA, the CDR3 is TGTGCCACCACCCCGGCGGGGGGAGCTAACTATGGCTACACCTTC.

The rearrangement joins TRBV18 to TRBJ1-4; D is undetermined. The V end was cut by 3 bases, the J end by 8 bases, with 22 bases between. CDR3 length equals 17 residues. Germline assignment: CDR1 KGHSH and CDR2 LQKENI. CDR3 region: CASSPPGGAYGIEKLFF. The CDR3 DNA reads as TGTGCCAGCTCACCTCCGGGAGGAGCCTACGGAATCGAAAAACTGTTTTTT.